The 2 T cell receptor beta chains presented below share a single source sample, sequenced in a study of T-cell reconstitution after alpha-beta-depleted transplantation in children. Unique molecular identifiers were used to barcode this TCRbeta library. TCRdb re-analysed the PCR reads in MiXCR, keeping a single row per CDR3 protein. The sample carries around 700,000 distinct CDR3 sequences, 10% to 15% recorded once. Sequenced here: PBMCs, sampled before TCRalphabeta/CD19-depleted stem cell transplant. The source is a girl aged 2 to 9 with congenital amegakaryocytic thrombocytopenia, due to receive a stem cell transplant.

This clonotype came up many times. The rearrangement uses TRBV6-1 and TRBJ1-1; 7 bases match TRBD1. V dropped 6 bases and J dropped 5; count of bases not matched to a gene: 15. This CDR3 spans 16 amino acids. Germline CDR1 reads MNHNS; CDR2 reads SASEGT. CDR3 nucleotides: TGTGCCAGCAGCGTGTTCACCGGGACAGCAAGGACTGAAGCTTTCTTT. Translating it yields CASSVFTGTARTEAFF.

This clonotype was seen at least ten times. The rearrangement links TRBV20-1 to TRBJ1-1, with D possibly TRBD1 on 6 matching bases. With 6 bases removed from V and 7 bases from J, the gap between germline ends came to 15 bases. Per germline, CDR1 DFQATT and CDR2 SNEGSKA (reference sequence). The CDR3 is 12 amino acids. CDR3 residues: CSASIQGVEAFF. The CDR3 DNA follows: TGCAGTGCCTCAATACAGGGAGTTGAAGCTTTCTTT.